The 8 T cell receptor beta chains presented below share a single source sample, sequenced in a study of shared clonotypes between healthy human individuals. Sequenced by immunoSEQ multiplex PCR; TCRdb stores in-frame clones only, minus some. The sample carries about 2.4 million clones, under 95% recorded once. Sequencing was done on a sample of naive CD4+ T cells from PBMCs. Described subset: CD45RA+ positively selected. The receptors shown here come from a young man in good health. Some clones in this sample may be carry-over from other donors' samples.

The CDR3 DNA is TGTGCCAGCAGCTCCGGGACAGGGATCAATGAGCAGTTCTTC. Encoded protein: CASSSGTGINEQFF. The chain is built from TRBV7-9 and TRBJ2-1, with 9 bases fitting TRBD1. V gave up 4 bases and J gave up 6 bases; unmatched junction bases: 4. CDR1 is SEHNR, CDR2 FQNEAQ, per germline (reference sequence). The CDR3 loop spans 14 amino acids.

The chain employs TRBV5-4 and TRBJ1-2; D is uncertain. This CDR3 is built from 13 residues. With 3 bases removed from V and 5 bases from J, the gap between germline ends came to 11 bases. The germline V gene encodes CDR1 SGHNT and CDR2 YYREEE (reference sequence). CDR3 sequence (DNA): TGTGCCAGCAGCTCGACGAGGGATTATGGCTACACCTTC. This codes for CASSSTRDYGYTF.

The V gene is TRBV27, the J gene TRBJ1-2; D possibly corresponds to TRBD1 (6 bases). The CDR3 length is 18 residues. Trimming left V 3 bases short and J 8 bases short, with 28 bases between. Germline CDR1 is MNHEY and CDR2 is SMNVEV (reference sequence). CDR3 nucleotide sequence: TGTGCCAGCAGTTTCAACCCCCGGTGGGGGGCCACGGCGGGAGGCTACACCTTC. This codes for CASSFNPRWGATAGGYTF.

This chain connects TRBV6-8 to TRBJ2-7, with 12 bases lining up with TRBD2. Germline V gene sequence: CDR1 MNHGY, CDR2 SAAAGT. V lost 5 bases and J lost 7; bases outside the gene matches: 9. This CDR3 has 15 residues. The CDR3 nucleotides are TGTGCCAGCAGTCCGGCTAGCGGGAGGGCCCGGGAGCAGTACTTC. Translation gives CASSPASGRAREQYF.

Worth noting for this clone: The sample has other DNA sequences that encode this CDR3 too. Here the CDR3 DNA reads TGTGCCAGCAGTTTTCGGGGAGGTTATGGCTACACCTTC. Its translation: CASSFRGGYGYTF. This chain links TRBV28 with TRBJ1-2, with D uncertain. The V and J ends lost 3 bases and 5 bases respectively, with 10 bases between them. The CDR3 sequence is 13 residues long. The germline CDR1 and CDR2 sequences are MDHEN and SYDVKM.

The J gene is TRBJ2-2, the V gene TRBV18; 7 bases map to TRBD2. Germline V gene sequence: CDR1 KGHSH, CDR2 LQKENI. Unmatched junction bases numbered 7, after V lost 5 bases and J lost 4 bases. The CDR3 has 15 residues. The CDR3 region has the DNA TGTGCCAGCTCAGAAACTAGCGCGGGCACCGGGGAGCTGTTTTTT. Protein sequence: CASSETSAGTGELFF.

This chain uses TRBV28 with TRBJ1-5; TRBD1 might be the D (6 bases). This CDR3 contains 15 residues. Trimming stripped 8 bases from V and 0 bases from J, with 14 bases between. Germline-derived CDR1 and CDR2 are MDHEN and SYDVKM. The CDR3 DNA reads as TGTGCCAGCCTAGAAGGGGGGGTTAGCAATCAGCCCCAGCATTTT. Protein product: CASLEGGVSNQPQHF.

This chain joins TRBV6-1 and TRBJ2-1; possible D gene TRBD1, 5 bases. Per the germline V gene, CDR1 is MNHNS and CDR2 is SASEGT. The CDR3 runs to 12 residues. V was clipped by 5 bases and J by 12 bases, with 14 bases between them. The CDR3 DNA reads TGTGCCAGCAGTACCCAGGGTGTCGTGCAGTTCTTC. It translates to CASSTQGVVQFF.